What follows describes a single T cell receptor (beta chain). This sample is drawn from a study of monozygotic twins with inflammatory bowel disease. The CDR3 loop spans 14 amino acids. TCRdb re-called the 5' RACE reads and catalogs CDR3 proteins one per entry, DNA excluded. The repertoire shows around 150,000 distinct CDR3 sequences; the top ten hold about 2.4%. The source material was blood. The source of this sequence is a human donor with ulcerative colitis or Crohn's disease, or a healthy co-twin of an affected twin (not recorded which). V and J are TRBV12-3 or TRBV12-4 and TRBJ1-2; checking the TCRdb D call of TRBD1 is not possible without DNA. This CDR3 is CASSFLGESDGYTF.